Detailed here is one T cell receptor beta chain. A much larger clone is a single base away; this may be a read error. This entry is derived from a study of neurological immune-mediated disorders. CDR1 DFQATT and CDR2 SNEGSKA come from the germline V gene (reference sequence). This CDR3 region has 14 residues. TCRdb itself ran the 5' RACE reads through MiXCR, one entry per CDR3 protein. The sample has around 69,000 distinct CDR3 sequences, nearly 3.5% seen once; the top ten hold approximately 3.7%. Sequences were obtained from PBMCs. The receptor was derived from a man aged 40-49 years with multiple sclerosis. The chain recombines TRBV20-1 with TRBJ2-6, with a tentative D call TRBD1 (5 bases). The CDR3 sequence is CSAAGQPGAKVLTF. CDR3 nucleotides: TGCAGTGCTGCAGGACAACCTGGGGCCAAAGTCCTGACTTTC.